The T cell receptor beta chain under discussion was sequenced for a study of blood T cell repertoires in COVID-19 (dated by TCRdb to 2018 to 2021). As for the study more broadly: The collaborator samples originated in the United States, Italy and Spain and spanned the acute and convalescent phases of COVID-19. Deeply sampled blood TCRbeta repertoires from subjects exposed to, actively infected with, or recovered from COVID-19 were included in the dataset. The prospective study material was composed of cDNA or gDNA derived from T cells, B-cell-depleted T cells, or PBMCs. The samples were drawn from the first 160 participants of the ongoing ImmuneRACE study and from under 1,500 subjects provided by 6 global collaborators. A de-identified subject ID, COVID-19 status, age in years and sex were almost always included in the sample metadata. Where available, HLA class I and class II types were taken from metadata supplied by the sample provider and were not determined by assay-based typing. The repertoires were released in a freely available public database intended as a resource for research on the immune response to SARS-CoV-2.

The CDR3 covers 14 residues, taking in both the cysteine and the phenylalanine. Of the read, only the CDR3 DNA is kept; its 42 bases are in frame from base 1. Via the germline V gene, CDR1 is MNHEY and CDR2 SVGAGI. Trimmed from V: 5 bases; trimmed from J: 4 bases; junction bases lacking a gene match: 5. The immunoSEQ Assay, a bias-controlled multiplex PCR, was used to amplify TCRbeta CDR3 regions from genomic DNA. As for the authors' bioinformatics: The number of nucleated cells in each sample was estimated from the amplification of reference gene primers within the assay. To quantify the absolute abundance of each unique TCRbeta CDR3 rearrangement, sequence reads were collapsed and filtered. For each sample, productive Simpson clonality was calculated as the square root of Simpson's diversity index over productive rearrangements. Held by TCRdb, this immuneACCESS table contains in-frame sequences only and omits some clones. Under half of the omission traces to an unresolved V gene where checked; the cause of the rest is unknown. V and J calls and clone size are as listed in that table; D and trimming were resolved from the DNA. For this sample there are about 110,000 clones; approximately 90% appear just once. The ten largest clonotypes hold around 1.2% of the sample.

The paper's findings and limits, for the study overall: How much clinical and demographic metadata was included differed by source and by participant, and the metadata was provided uncurated.

Collaborating institutions collected whole blood in K2EDTA tubes following their own protocols. For TCRbeta analysis, collaborators shipped samples in one of three forms: frozen whole blood, isolated PBMCs, or DNA extracted from either of those sample types. A few counts support this clone. Its antigen remains undetermined. Qualities for individual bases were not recorded, and no much larger clone is one base off. This chain joins TRBV6-5 to TRBJ2-3, with 8 bases in between that match TRBD2. The source material was peripheral blood. The sequence came from a human donor in a cohort sampled during active COVID-19. The sequenced DNA: TGTGCCAGCAGTCGGGGACTAGTCGCAGATACGCAGTATTTT. Its protein reads: CASSRGLVADTQYF.